The rows below give T cell receptor beta chains drawn from one sample of a study of blood T cell repertoires in COVID-19. TCRdb's copy holds only in-frame clones and misses some; the assay was immunoSEQ multiplex PCR. Counted here are some 150,000 clones, around 87% occurring once; the ten biggest clones make up roughly 7%. The sample taken for sequencing was peripheral blood. The receptors originated from a woman at least 80 years old in a cohort sampled during active or convalescent COVID-19. Each CDR3 is given without its conserved first and last residue. The order of the fields is CDR3 protein, V gene, CDR3 length, J gene.

ATRGLAGVDEQF,TRBV15,12,TRBJ2-1
ASSPPRQGFNEQF,TRBV18,13,TRBJ2-1
ASSGQQETQY,TRBV18,10,TRBJ2-5
ASTRSNQPQH,TRBV19,10,TRBJ1-5
ASSSSGTETGELF,TRBV5-1,13,TRBJ2-2
ASNTRAGYGYT,TRBV28,11,TRBJ1-2
ASSVRDSSLPPLH,TRBV19,13,TRBJ1-6
ATSGGRPGTGTYNEQF,TRBV24-1,16,TRBJ2-1
ASSVTGSDTEAF,TRBV9,12,TRBJ1-1
ASSGIAGEAGGDTQY,TRBV27,15,TRBJ2-3
ASSPVGGGHTEAF,TRBV5-1,13,TRBJ1-1
ASSHPDRGEPYNEQF,TRBV3-1/TRBV3-2,15,TRBJ2-1
ATQVAAYTGELF,TRBV24-1,12,TRBJ2-2
ASSSGNTDTQY,TRBV19,11,TRBJ2-3
SASLDRGRYNSPLH,TRBV20-1,14,TRBJ1-6
ASSLPRQGNGYT,TRBV18,12,TRBJ1-2
ASSFGSGWPYNEQF,TRBV5-1,14,TRBJ2-1
ASSLVISGANVLT,TRBV5-5,13,TRBJ2-6
ASSPDRGEGDIQY,TRBV6-6,13,TRBJ2-4
ASRDRTFSNEKLF,TRBV10-2,13,TRBJ1-4